This TCR beta chain stems from a study of cytotoxic CD8 clonotypes in ibrutinib-treated CLL (dated by TCRdb to 2020 to 2022). As for the study more broadly: In this cohort, around 15 patients were treatment-naive and more than 9 were relapsed/refractory, while 17 to 18 had unmutated IGHV. Partial responses were observed in 24 patients and complete responses in 2; after a median follow-up of around 64 months, remission was maintained in approximately 15 patients and progression was observed in some twelve. The response samples were drawn at a median of roughly eleven months into treatment, with a range of roughly 6 to 36 months. Samples averaged roughly 280,000 productive templates and 80,000 to 100,000 productive rearrangements. Longitudinal samples were available for about 30% of the 86 trial participants. Cryopreserved peripheral blood mononuclear cells were collected before treatment, at response, and at either disease progression or sustained remission. Every remission and progressive disease sample was obtained while ibrutinib was still being received by the patients.

A MiSeq instrument was used for deep resolution sequencing, which targeted depths ranging from 1 in 1 million up to 1 in 200,000 T cells, with coverage averaging 10x for each clonotype. The immunoSEQ hsTCRB Kit was used to generate TCR beta libraries. For the original study's pipeline: The data were analyzed with ImmunoSEQ Analyzer and ImmunoSEQ Data Assistant, and V, D and J gene assignments followed IMGT definitions. Clonality, which ranges from 0 to 1, was calculated as one minus the normalized Shannon entropy of productive rearrangement frequencies. Public clonotype analysis was restricted to overrepresented clonotypes comprising at least 0.05% of each patient's repertoire. Roughly 12 age-matched healthy donor repertoires from immuneACCESS were used as controls for clonality. TCRdb re-hosts the immuneACCESS table, in-frame sequences only. Its copies lack some clones; in the studies checked, an unresolved V gene accounts for under half of them, and the cause for the rest is not known. For V, J and clone size, that table is used; D and trimming come from the DNA. The sample has 150,000 or so clones on record, about four fifths of them singletons. The ten largest account for about 13% of the sample.

With respect to this clone: Its antigen is currently not known. No base quality values were provided; no much bigger clone lies one nucleotide off.

The meaning of the sample's time point label: approximately twelve months on ibrutinib. For TCR beta library preparation, roughly 2.2 micrograms of genomic DNA were isolated from cryopreserved PBMCs. Longitudinal blood samples from CLL patients on ibrutinib monotherapy underwent high-throughput TCR beta sequencing. The patients were enrolled in a single-center, open-label phase 2 trial of ibrutinib monotherapy. The CDR3, cysteine through phenylalanine, is 15 amino acids long. Only the CDR3 DNA stays, 45 bases, in frame from base 1. The germline V gene supplies CDR1 KGHSH and CDR2 LQKENI. V lost 2 bases and J lost 0 bases; the stretch between them is 8 bases long. The study at large found these results: At baseline, clonality was higher than in age-matched healthy donors and showed a strong correlation with circulating CD8+ T-cell counts. Sampling times were not matched between sustained-remission and progressing patients, and lymph node repertoires were not studied. Clonality increased at ibrutinib response, stayed stable in sustained remission, and fell back toward baseline at progression. Public clonotypes were rare and either shrank or stayed stable during treatment, and the rise in clonality at ibrutinib response reflected expansion of private clonotypes.

The receptor comes from a human donor with chronic lymphocytic leukemia. Sequenced here: PBMCs, sampled after 12 months of ibrutinib treatment. The V and J segments used are TRBV18 and TRBJ2-1; perhaps TRBD1 is the D gene, with 5 bases matching. The bases read TGTGCCAGCTCACCAGAAGGGGTCTCCTACAATGAGCAGTTCTTC. This yields the protein CASSPEGVSYNEQFF.